This T cell receptor (beta chain) was recovered during a study of T cell responses to AZD1222 COVID-19 vaccine. Across the study: Pooled samples include second doses given at about 4 or 12 weeks.

Study outcomes and limitations: Only a handful of AZD1222 recipients were seropositive at baseline. Spike-specific TCR breadth and depth both grew after two AZD1222 doses. Clonal diversity may have been underestimated in mostly white British donors.

Germline V gene lookup returns CDR1 ENHRY and CDR2 SYGVKD. The CDR3 consists of 15 residues. With V trimmed by 6 bases and J by 7 bases, 12 bases remained unmatched. Method: immunoSEQ multiplex PCR; TCRdb's copy keeps in-frame clones and lacks some. The sample yields about 110,000 clones, 85% to 90% seen once. With respect to this clone: Antigen unknown.

This sequence was found in an adult in good health. This chain joins TRBV10-3 and TRBJ2-7; TRBD2 agrees at 10 bases. Here the sequenced sample was peripheral blood, taken on day 0 of AZD1222 vaccination. The CDR3: CAISGTSAPTGEQYF. CDR3 nucleotides: TGTGCCATCAGCGGGACTAGCGCACCAACGGGGGAGCAGTACTTC.